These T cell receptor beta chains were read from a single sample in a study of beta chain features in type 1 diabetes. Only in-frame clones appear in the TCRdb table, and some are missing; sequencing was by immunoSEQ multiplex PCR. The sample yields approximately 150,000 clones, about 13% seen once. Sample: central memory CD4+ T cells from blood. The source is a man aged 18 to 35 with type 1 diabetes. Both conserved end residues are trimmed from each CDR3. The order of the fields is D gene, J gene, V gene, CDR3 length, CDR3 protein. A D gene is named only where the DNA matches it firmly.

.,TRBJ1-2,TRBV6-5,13,ASSLGTESNYGYT
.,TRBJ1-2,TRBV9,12,ASSVVGFGYGYT
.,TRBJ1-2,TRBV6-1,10,ASSGSEDGYT
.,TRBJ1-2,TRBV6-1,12,ASSEEGLLRGYT
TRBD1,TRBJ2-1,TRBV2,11,ASSEETGPPGF
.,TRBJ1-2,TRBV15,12,ATSSGRVDYGYT
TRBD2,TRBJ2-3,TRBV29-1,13,SVVRLAGTTDTQY
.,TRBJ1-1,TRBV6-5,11,ASSYGERTEAF
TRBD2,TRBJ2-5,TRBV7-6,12,ASSNWTSGETQY
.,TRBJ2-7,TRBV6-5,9,ASSRGYEQY
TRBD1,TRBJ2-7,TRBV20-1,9,SAARQGVQY
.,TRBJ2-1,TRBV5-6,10,ASSLVPEHQF
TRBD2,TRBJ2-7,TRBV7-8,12,ASSSLGGSYEQY
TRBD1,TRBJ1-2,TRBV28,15,ASSNQLFRGTGFGYT
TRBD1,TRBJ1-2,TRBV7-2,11,ASSPWTGGGYT
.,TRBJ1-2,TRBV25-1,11,ASSVGQYYGYT